One T cell receptor beta chain is described in this entry. Its antigen is as yet unknown. This record comes from a study of memory CD4+ T cells and cytomegalovirus serostatus. Across the whole study: Healthy Belgian adult donors included about nine CMV-positive and 24 CMV-negative people. Findings and caveats of the study: A US-trained random forest predicted CMV serostatus with median AUC roughly 0.9. Suggested: most of the CMV-linked TCR signature lies in CD4+ memory cells.

Looked up from germline, CDR1 is SQVTM and CDR2 is ANQGSEA. The V gene end was trimmed by 7 bases and the J gene end by 5 bases; junction bases not matched to a gene: 8. The length of the CDR3 is 13 residues. The method was immunoSEQ multiplex PCR; TCRdb's version includes in-frame clones alone and lacks a portion of them. This table holds 45,000 to 60,000 clones, 83% found once. Single viable CD3+CD4+CD8-CD45RO+ cells were sorted as the memory CD4+ T cells. Sample: memory CD4+ T cells from blood. The rearrangement uses TRBV29-1 and TRBJ2-7, with 10 bases that match TRBD2. The receptor comes from an adult in good health and CMV-seropositive. The CDR3 sequence is CSGSLAGRNEQYF. Here the CDR3 DNA reads TGCAGCGGGTCACTAGCGGGGCGGAACGAGCAGTACTTC.